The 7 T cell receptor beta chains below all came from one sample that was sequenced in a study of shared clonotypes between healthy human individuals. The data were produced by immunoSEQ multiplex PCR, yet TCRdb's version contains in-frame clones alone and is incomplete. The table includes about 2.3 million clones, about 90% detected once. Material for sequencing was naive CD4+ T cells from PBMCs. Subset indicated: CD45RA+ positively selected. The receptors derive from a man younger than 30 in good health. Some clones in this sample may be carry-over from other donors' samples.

Here the CDR3 DNA reads TGTGCCAGCAGTCCCATTCCGGGACAGGGATGGGAGCAGTACTTC. It specifies CASSPIPGQGWEQYF. The chain employs TRBV7-9 and TRBJ2-7, with 9 bases matching TRBD1. Germline lookup yields CDR1 SEHNR and CDR2 FQNEAQ (reference sequence). The junction had 13 bases not matched to a gene; V was cut back by 6 bases and J by 7 bases. This CDR3 has 15 residues.

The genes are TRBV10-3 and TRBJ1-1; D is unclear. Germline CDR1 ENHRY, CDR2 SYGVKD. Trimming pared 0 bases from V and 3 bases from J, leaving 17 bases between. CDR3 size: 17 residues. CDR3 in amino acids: CAISESITTGWYTEAFF. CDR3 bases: TGTGCCATCAGTGAGTCAATTACGACGGGGTGGTACACTGAAGCTTTCTTT.

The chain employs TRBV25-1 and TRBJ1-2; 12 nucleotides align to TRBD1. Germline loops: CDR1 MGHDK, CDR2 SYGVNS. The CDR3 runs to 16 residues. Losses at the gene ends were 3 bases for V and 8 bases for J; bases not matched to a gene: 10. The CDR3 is CASSDAGQGAHKGYTF. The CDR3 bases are TGTGCCAGCAGTGATGCGGGACAGGGGGCGCACAAAGGCTACACCTTC.

CDR3 DNA sequence: TGTGCCAGTAGTATAATCCGAGCGGGAGGCGGAGAGACCCAGTACTTC. Residues: CASSIIRAGGGETQYF. The genes are TRBV19 and TRBJ2-5; 9 bases map to TRBD2. CDR3 length equals 16 residues. The V segment lost 2 bases and the J segment 4 bases; nucleotides outside the gene matches: 8. Germline V gene sequence: CDR1 LNHDA, CDR2 SQIVND (reference sequence).

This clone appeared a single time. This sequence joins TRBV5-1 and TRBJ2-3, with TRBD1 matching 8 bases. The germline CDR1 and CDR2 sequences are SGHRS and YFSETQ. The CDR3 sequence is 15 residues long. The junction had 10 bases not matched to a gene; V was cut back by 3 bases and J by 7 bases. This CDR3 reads CASSYQRQGPNTQYF. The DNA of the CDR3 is TGCGCCAGCAGCTACCAACGACAGGGGCCGAATACGCAGTATTTT.

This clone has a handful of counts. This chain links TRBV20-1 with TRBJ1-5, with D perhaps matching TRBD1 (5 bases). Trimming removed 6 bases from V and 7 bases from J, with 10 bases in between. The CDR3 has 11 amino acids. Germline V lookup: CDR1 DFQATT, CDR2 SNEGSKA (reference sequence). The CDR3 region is CSAGGEQPQHF. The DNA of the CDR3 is TGCAGTGCCGGGGGGGAGCAGCCCCAGCATTTT.

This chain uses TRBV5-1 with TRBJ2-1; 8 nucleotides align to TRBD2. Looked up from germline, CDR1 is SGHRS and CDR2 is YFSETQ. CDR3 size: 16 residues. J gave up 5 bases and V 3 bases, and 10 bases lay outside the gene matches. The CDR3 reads CASSSLSAGDDNEQFF. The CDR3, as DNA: TGCGCCAGCAGCTCATTATCAGCGGGAGACGACAATGAGCAGTTCTTC.